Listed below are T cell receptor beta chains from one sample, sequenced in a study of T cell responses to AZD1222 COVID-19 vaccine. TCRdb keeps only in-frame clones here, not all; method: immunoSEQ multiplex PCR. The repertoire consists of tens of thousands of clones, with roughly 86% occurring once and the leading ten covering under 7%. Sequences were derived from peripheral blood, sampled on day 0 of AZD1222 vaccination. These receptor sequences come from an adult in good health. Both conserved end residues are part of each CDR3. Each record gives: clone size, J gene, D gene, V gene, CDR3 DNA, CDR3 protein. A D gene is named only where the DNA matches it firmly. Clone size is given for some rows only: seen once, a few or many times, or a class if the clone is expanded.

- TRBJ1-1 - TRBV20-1 TGCAGTGCTAGTGCGGGGGGCGCCGGGGGCACTGAAGCTTTCTTT CSASAGGAGGTEAFF
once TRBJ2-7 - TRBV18 TGTGCCACCTCACCATACACGACAGGTTCCTACGAGCAGTACTTC CATSPYTTGSYEQYF
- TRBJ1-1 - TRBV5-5 TGTGCCAGCTTAAGGACAGAATCTACTGAAGCTTTCTTT CASLRTESTEAFF
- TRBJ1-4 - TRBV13 TGTGCCAGCAGCTTTTCGGGACGAGGGCGTACTAATGAAAAACTGTTTTTT CASSFSGRGRTNEKLFF
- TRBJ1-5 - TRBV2 TGTGCCAGCAGTGAATGGCGGGGAGCCGGGGGCAATCAGCCCCAGCATTTT CASSEWRGAGGNQPQHF
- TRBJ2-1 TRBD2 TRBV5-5 TGTGCCAGCAGCTTTTCCGGGAGGGTATCCTACAATGAGCAGTTCTTC CASSFSGRVSYNEQFF
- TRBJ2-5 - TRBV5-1 TGCGCCAGCAGCCCTGAGAACCAAGAGACCCAGTACTTC CASSPENQETQYF
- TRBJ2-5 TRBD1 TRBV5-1 TGCGCCAGCAGCTTAGGGACAGGACAAGAGACCCAGTACTTC CASSLGTGQETQYF
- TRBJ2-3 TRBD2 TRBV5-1 TGCGCCAGCAGCCACAGGACTAGCGGGAGGTCAGATACGCAGTATTTT CASSHRTSGRSDTQYF
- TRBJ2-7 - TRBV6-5 TGTGCCAGCATAGGGGCAGGGGCCTTCTACGAGCAGTACTTC CASIGAGAFYEQYF
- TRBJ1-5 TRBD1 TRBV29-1 TGCAGCGCCGGGACAGGTCCTAATCAGCCCCAGCATTTT CSAGTGPNQPQHF
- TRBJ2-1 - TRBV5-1 TGCGCCAGCAGCCGACAGGGCTTGGGGACTGCCTACAATGAGCAGTTCTTC CASSRQGLGTAYNEQFF
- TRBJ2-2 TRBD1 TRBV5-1 TGCGCCAGCAGCTCGGACAGGGCGATTAGCGGGGAGCTGTTTTTT CASSSDRAISGELFF
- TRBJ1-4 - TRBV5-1 TGCGCCAGCAGCTTAGGGGGGGCAACTAATGAAAAACTGTTTTTT CASSLGGATNEKLFF
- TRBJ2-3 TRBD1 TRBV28 TGTGCCAGCAGTCTCCCCCAGGGACAGGGGGTGGATACGCAGTATTTT CASSLPQGQGVDTQYF
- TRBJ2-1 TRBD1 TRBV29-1 TGCAGCGACCGGGACAGACACAATGAGCAGTTCTTC CSDRDRHNEQFF
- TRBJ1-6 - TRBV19 TGTGCCAGTGGGGAGAATTCACCCCTCCACTTT CASGENSPLHF
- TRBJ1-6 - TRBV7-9 TGTGCCAGCAGCTCAGGAGGTTTTTGGACAAACTCACCCCTCCACTTT CASSSGGFWTNSPLHF
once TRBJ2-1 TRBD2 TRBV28 TGTGCCAGCACAAGCGGGAGCTCCTACAATGAGCAGTTCTTC CASTSGSSYNEQFF
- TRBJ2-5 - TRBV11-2 TGTGCCAGCACCTCCACGTTGCTACAAGAGACCCAGTACTTC CASTSTLLQETQYF
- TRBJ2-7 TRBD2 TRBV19 TGTGCCAGTAGTATCTCCGGGACTAGTAACTACGAGCAGTACTTC CASSISGTSNYEQYF
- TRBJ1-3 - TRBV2 TGTGCCAGCAAAGTAGACCTGAGCTCTGGAAACACCATATATTTT CASKVDLSSGNTIYF
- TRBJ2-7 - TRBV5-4 TGTGCCAGCAGCTTGAAAACTGGCTACGAGCAGTACTTC CASSLKTGYEQYF
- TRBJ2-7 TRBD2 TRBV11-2 TGTGCCAGCAGCTACGCCGGACTAGCGGGCTACGAGCAGTACTTC CASSYAGLAGYEQYF
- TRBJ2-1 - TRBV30 TGTGCCTGGAGTGGGCCTCCCGATGAGCAGTTCTTC CAWSGPPDEQFF
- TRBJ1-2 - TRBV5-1 TGCGCCAGCAGCTTCGAAAACTATGGCTACACCTTC CASSFENYGYTF
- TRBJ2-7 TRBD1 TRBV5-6 TGTGCCAGCAGCTGGGACAGGGACGAGCAGTACTTC CASSWDRDEQYF
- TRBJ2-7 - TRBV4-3 TGCGCCAGCAGCCAGGACCCGTACGCGGACACGTATTACGAGCAGTACTTC CASSQDPYADTYYEQYF
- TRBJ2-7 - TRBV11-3 TGTGCCAGCAGCTTAGGGAGGGGGTTCGAGCAGTACTTC CASSLGRGFEQYF
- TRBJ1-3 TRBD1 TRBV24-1 TGTGCCACCAGTGATGCGGGACAGGGTGCTGGAAACACCATATATTTT CATSDAGQGAGNTIYF
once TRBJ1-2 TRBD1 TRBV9 TGTGCCAGCAGCGGACAGGGCCTTAACTATGGCTACACCTTC CASSGQGLNYGYTF
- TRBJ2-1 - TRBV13 TGTGCCAGCAGCTGGTGGGGCAGGCCGCTCTCCTACAATGAGCAGTTCTTC CASSWWGRPLSYNEQFF
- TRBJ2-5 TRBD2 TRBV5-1 TGCGCCAGCAGCTTGGGGACTAGCGGGAGGAGAGGGGAGACCCAGTACTTC CASSLGTSGRRGETQYF
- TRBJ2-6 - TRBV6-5 TGTGCCAGCAGTCCCGAGGGAACTGGGGCCAACGTCCTGACTTTC CASSPEGTGANVLTF
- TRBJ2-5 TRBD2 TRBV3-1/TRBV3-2 TGTGCCAGCAGCTTCCCCCTTGTGACTAGCGGGGGGGAAGAGACCCAGTACTTC CASSFPLVTSGGEETQYF
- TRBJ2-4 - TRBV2 TGTGCCAGCAGTGAAATGGCCGAACTTCAGTACTTC CASSEMAELQYF
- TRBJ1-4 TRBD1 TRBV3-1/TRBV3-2 TGTGCCAGCAGCACCCGGGACAGGGGCAATGAAAAACTGTTTTTT CASSTRDRGNEKLFF
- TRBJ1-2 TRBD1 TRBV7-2 TGTGCCAGCAGCCCACAGGGGGAAACCCACATTAACTATGGCTACACCTTC CASSPQGETHINYGYTF
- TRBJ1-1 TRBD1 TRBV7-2 TGTGCCAGCAGATTAGCCCTTGGACAGGGGAACACTGAAGCTTTCTTT CASRLALGQGNTEAFF
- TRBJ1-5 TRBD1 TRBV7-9 TGTGCCAGCAGCTTAGACCTGGGACAGACTAGCAATCAGCCCCAGCATTTT CASSLDLGQTSNQPQHF
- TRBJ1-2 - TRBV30 TGTGCCTGGAGGGAAGGGCTGGCAGCTAACTATGGCTACACCTTC CAWREGLAANYGYTF
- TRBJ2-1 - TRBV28 TGTGCCAGCAGTCCTAGGGTACCGCCCCGGCACAATGAGCAGTTCTTC CASSPRVPPRHNEQFF
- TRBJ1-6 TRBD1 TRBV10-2 TGCGCCAGCATAGACAGGGGGCAGATTTCACCCCTCCACTTT CASIDRGQISPLHF
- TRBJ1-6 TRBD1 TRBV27 TGTGCCAGCACCGATTGGGTTCTGGCGGGGACAGGGAAATATAATTCACCCCTCCACTTT CASTDWVLAGTGKYNSPLHF
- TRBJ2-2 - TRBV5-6 TGTGCCAGCAGCAAGGGACCGACGAACACCGGGGAGCTGTTTTTT CASSKGPTNTGELFF